This entry is about one T cell receptor beta chain. Its antigen is currently not known. Nothing much larger sits one base from this clone, and base qualities are not available. Participants in the prospective study were aged about 18 to 90 years, lived in more than 20 United States geographic areas, and enrolled through a virtual design. To assign participants to cohorts, the prospective study relied on clinical history that participants themselves reported in a screening survey and a study questionnaire. Recovered participants in ImmuneRACE Cohort 3 were defined by two consecutive negative NP/OP PCR tests, clearance by a healthcare professional, or resolution of symptoms. Mobile phlebotomists in the prospective study collected whole blood, serum and a nasopharyngeal or oropharyngeal swab from every participant. Participants in the prospective study had the option to provide additional blood draws and questionnaires over a roughly two-month period. Prospective study blood samples were shipped either frozen or at room temperature before DNA extraction.

TCRbeta CDR3 regions were amplified from genomic DNA using the immunoSEQ Assay, a bias-controlled multiplex PCR. In the authors' own workflow: The number of nucleated cells in each sample was estimated from the amplification of reference gene primers within the assay. Sequence reads were collapsed and filtered to measure the absolute abundance of every unique TCRbeta CDR3 rearrangement. For each sample, productive Simpson clonality was calculated as the square root of Simpson's diversity index over productive rearrangements. TCRdb took this table from immuneACCESS and kept in-frame rearrangements with V and J called. Such tables lack part of the clones; where checked against another copy, unresolved V genes explain under half of the gap, and the rest is unexplained. V and J calls and clone size come straight from that table; D and trimming were deduced from the DNA. For this sample there are 200,000 to 250,000 clones; approximately 80% appear just once. The ten largest make up about 3.4% of the sample.

The sample belongs to a study of blood T cell repertoires in COVID-19 (TCRdb year 2020). Regarding the research as a whole: Collaborator samples came from the United States, Italy and Spain and covered acute and convalescent phases of COVID-19. The prospective study material was composed of cDNA or gDNA derived from T cells, B-cell-depleted T cells, or PBMCs. Subjects who had been exposed to COVID-19, were actively infected with it, or had recovered from it provided the deeply sampled blood TCRbeta repertoires that made up the dataset. The repertoires were released in a freely available public database intended as a resource for research on the immune response to SARS-CoV-2. The samples were drawn from two sources: the first 160 participants of the ongoing ImmuneRACE study, and 950 to 1,500 subjects contributed by 6 global collaborators. Sample metadata almost always included a de-identified subject ID, COVID-19 status, age in years and sex. Where available, HLA class I and class II types were taken from metadata supplied by the sample provider and were not determined by assay-based typing.

CDR1 and CDR2 are drawn from the germline V gene: MNHEY, SVGEGT. From cysteine to phenylalanine, the CDR3 is 14 amino acids long. The retained sequence is limited to the CDR3, 42 bases, with the frame set at the first base. V drops 6 bases and J drops 0 bases, leaving 11 bases in between. Paper-wide results and their limitations: Clinical and demographic metadata were provided uncurated, with the amount varying by source and participant.

The receptor was isolated from a woman aged 60-75 years who had recovered from COVID-19. Sequencing used PBMCs or T cells enriched from blood (not recorded which). The chain is made from TRBV6-2 or TRBV6-3 and TRBJ1-1; too little of a D gene remains to name it. The CDR3 loop reads CASSPTPLNTEAFF. The DNA reads TGTGCCAGCAGCCCGACTCCGCTGAACACTGAAGCTTTCTTT.